This TCR beta chain derives from a study of blood T cell repertoires in COVID-19. The overall study: Specimens from acute and convalescent COVID-19 originated in the United States, Italy and Spain.

Method: immunoSEQ multiplex PCR; TCRdb's copy keeps in-frame clones and lacks some. The table shows around 260,000 clones, with around 90% occurring only once. Patients at the Seattle site were enrolled during active infection and followed longitudinally. Germline CDR1 is MDHEN and CDR2 is SYDVKM. Trimming removed 2 bases from V and 6 bases from J, with 13 bases in between. The CDR3 sequence is 14 residues long. This sequence joins TRBV28 and TRBJ1-2; a weak D match, TRBD1 (6 bases). This sequence originates from a woman aged 70-85 years with COVID-19, enrolled during active disease. Material for sequencing was peripheral blood. The CDR3 here is CASSLVVGANGYTF. The DNA of the CDR3 is TGTGCCAGCAGTTTAGTGGTGGGGGCGAATGGCTACACCTTC.